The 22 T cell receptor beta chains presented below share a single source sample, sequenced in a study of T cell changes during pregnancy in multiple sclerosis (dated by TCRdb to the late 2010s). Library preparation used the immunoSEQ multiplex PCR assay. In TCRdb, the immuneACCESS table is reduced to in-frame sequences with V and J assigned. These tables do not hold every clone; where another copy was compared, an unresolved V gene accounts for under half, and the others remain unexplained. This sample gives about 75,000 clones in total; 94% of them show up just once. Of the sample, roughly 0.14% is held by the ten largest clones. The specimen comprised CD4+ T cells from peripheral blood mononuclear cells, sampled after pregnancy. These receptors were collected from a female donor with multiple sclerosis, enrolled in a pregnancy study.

The CDR3 loop reads CASSLEGVNTEAFF. The CDR3 nucleotides are TGTGCCAGCAGCTTAGAGGGGGTAAACACTGAAGCTTTCTTT. The V gene is TRBV7-2, the J gene TRBJ1-1; D possibly corresponds to TRBD1 (6 bases). Germline V gives CDR1 SGHTA, CDR2 FQGNSA. CDR3 size: 14 residues. Deletions cut 1 base from V and 2 bases from J, with 8 bases between.

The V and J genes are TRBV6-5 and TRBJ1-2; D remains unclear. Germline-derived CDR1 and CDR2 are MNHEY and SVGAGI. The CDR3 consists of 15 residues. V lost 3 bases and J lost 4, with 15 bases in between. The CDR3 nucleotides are TGTGCCAGCAGTTATGGGAGCCCGATAACCTATGGCTACACCTTC. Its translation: CASSYGSPITYGYTF.

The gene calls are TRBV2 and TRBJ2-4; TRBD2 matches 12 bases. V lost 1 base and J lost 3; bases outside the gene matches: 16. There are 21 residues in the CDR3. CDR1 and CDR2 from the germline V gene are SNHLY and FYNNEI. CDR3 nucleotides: TGTGCCAGCAGTGAAGGGGGGGTGGGGGCTAGCGGGAGGGCGGGCAAAAACATTCAGTACTTC. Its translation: CASSEGGVGASGRAGKNIQYF.

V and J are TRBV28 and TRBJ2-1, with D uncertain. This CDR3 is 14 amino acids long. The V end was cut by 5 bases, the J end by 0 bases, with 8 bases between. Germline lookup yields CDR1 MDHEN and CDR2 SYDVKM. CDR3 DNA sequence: TGTGCCAGCAGTCACCAGGACTCCTACAATGAGCAGTTCTTC. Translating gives CASSHQDSYNEQFF.

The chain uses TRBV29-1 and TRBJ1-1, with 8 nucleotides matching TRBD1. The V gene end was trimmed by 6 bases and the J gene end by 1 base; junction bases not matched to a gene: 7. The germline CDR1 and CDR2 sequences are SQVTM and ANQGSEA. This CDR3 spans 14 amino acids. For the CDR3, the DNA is TGCAGCGTATCTCCGACAGGGGCGAACACTGAAGCTTTCTTT. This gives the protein CSVSPTGANTEAFF. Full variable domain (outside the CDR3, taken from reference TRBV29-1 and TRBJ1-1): SAVISQKPSRDICQRGTSLTIQCQVDSQVTMMFWYRQQPGQSLTLIATANQGSEATYESGFVIDKFPISRPNLTFSTLTVSNMSPEDSSIYLCSVSPTGANTEAFFGQGTRLTVV.

The CDR3 protein is CASIFGDRGNTGELFF. In DNA form, the CDR3 reads TGTGCCAGCATCTTCGGGGACAGGGGGAACACCGGGGAGCTGTTTTTT. This rearrangement joins TRBV28 to TRBJ2-2; 10 positions agree with TRBD1. The CDR3 consists of 16 residues. Germline V gene lookup returns CDR1 MDHEN and CDR2 SYDVKM. V dropped 7 bases and J dropped 1; count of bases not matched to a gene: 6.

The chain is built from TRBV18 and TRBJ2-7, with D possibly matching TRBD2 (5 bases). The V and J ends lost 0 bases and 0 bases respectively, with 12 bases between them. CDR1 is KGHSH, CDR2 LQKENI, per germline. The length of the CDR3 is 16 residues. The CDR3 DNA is TGTGCCAGCTCACCACCGAGTCGGGCGGGCTCCTACGAGCAGTACTTC. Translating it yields CASSPPSRAGSYEQYF.

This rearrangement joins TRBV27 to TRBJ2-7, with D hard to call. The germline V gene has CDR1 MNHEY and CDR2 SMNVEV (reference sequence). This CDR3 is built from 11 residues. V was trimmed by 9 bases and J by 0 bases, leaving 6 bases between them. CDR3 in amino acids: CASKSSYEQYF. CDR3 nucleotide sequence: TGTGCCAGTAAGAGCTCCTACGAGCAGTACTTC.

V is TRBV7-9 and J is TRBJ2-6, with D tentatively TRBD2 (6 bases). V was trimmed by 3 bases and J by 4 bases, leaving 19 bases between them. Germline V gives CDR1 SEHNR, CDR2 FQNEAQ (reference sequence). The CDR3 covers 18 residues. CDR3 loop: CASSFVRETRSGANVLTF. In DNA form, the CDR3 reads TGTGCCAGCAGCTTTGTCCGCGAGACTAGATCGGGGGCCAACGTCCTGACTTTC.

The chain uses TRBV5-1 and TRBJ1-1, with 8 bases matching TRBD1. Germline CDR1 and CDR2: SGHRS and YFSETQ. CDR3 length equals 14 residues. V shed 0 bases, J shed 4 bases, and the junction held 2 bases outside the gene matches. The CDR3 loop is CASSLDTGGTEAFF. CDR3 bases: TGCGCCAGCAGCTTGGACACAGGGGGCACTGAAGCTTTCTTT.

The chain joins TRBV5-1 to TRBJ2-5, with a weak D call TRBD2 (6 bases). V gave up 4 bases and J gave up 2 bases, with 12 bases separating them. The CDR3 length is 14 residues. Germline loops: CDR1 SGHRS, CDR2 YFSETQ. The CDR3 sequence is CASSLRTKQETQYF. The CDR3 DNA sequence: TGCGCCAGCAGCCTAAGGACTAAACAAGAGACCCAGTACTTC.

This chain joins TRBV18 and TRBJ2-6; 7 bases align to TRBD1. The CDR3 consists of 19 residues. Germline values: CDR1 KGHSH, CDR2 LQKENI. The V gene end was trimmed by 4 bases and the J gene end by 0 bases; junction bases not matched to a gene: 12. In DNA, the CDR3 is TGTGCCAGCTCACTCAGGACAGGTCCACCCCTCTCTGGGGCCAACGTCCTGACTTTC. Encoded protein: CASSLRTGPPLSGANVLTF.

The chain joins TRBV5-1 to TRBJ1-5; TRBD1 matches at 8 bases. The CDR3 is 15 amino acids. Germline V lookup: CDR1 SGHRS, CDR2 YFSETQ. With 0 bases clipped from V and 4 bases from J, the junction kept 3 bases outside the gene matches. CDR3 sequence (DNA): TGCGCCAGCAGCTTGGGGACAGGGTGGAATCAGCCCCAGCATTTT. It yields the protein CASSLGTGWNQPQHF.

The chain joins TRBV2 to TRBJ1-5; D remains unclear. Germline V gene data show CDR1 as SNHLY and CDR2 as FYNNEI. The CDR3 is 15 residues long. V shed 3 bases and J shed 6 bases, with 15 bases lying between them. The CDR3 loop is CASSDKRGGSQPQHF. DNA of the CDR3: TGTGCCAGCAGTGATAAGCGTGGAGGGTCTCAGCCCCAGCATTTT.

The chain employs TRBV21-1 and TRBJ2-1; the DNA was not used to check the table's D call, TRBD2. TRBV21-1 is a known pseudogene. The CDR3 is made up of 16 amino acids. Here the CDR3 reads CASSDTSGRSYNEQFF. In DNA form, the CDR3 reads TGTGCCAGCAGCGACACTAGCGGGAGATCCTACAATGAGCAGTTCTTC.

CDR3 amino acids: CASITSGRAGEQYF. CDR3 bases: TGTGCCAGCATCACTAGCGGGAGGGCCGGGGAGCAGTACTTC. This chain links TRBV28 with TRBJ2-7; 13 bases align to TRBD2. The trim removed 7 bases at V and 7 bases at J, leaving 7 bases unmatched. CDR3 length: 14 amino acids. CDR1 MDHEN and CDR2 SYDVKM come from the germline V gene.

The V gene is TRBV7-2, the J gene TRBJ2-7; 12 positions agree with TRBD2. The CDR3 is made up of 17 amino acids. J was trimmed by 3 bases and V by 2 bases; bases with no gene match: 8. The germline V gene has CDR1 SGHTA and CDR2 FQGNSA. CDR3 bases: TGTGCCAGCAGCTTAAGGGCTAGCGGGAGGGTCCTCTACGAGCAGTACTTC. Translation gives CASSLRASGRVLYEQYF.

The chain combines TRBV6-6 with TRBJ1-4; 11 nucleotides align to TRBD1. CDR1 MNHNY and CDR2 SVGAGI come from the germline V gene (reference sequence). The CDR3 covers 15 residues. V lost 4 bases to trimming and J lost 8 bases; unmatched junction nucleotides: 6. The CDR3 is CASSWGDRGNEKLFF. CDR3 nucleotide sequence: TGTGCCAGCAGTTGGGGGGACAGGGGGAACGAAAAACTGTTTTTT.

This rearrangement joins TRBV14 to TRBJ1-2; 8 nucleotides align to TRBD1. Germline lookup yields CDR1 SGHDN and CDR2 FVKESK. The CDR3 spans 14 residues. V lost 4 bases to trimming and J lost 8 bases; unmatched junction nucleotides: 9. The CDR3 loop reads CASSPRTGSAGYTF. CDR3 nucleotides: TGTGCCAGCAGCCCGAGGACAGGGAGTGCAGGCTACACCTTC.

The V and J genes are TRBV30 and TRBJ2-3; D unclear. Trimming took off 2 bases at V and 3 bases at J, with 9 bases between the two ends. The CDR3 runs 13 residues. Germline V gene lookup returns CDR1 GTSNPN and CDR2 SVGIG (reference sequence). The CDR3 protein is CAWSTFGTDTQYF. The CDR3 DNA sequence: TGTGCCTGGAGTACCTTCGGGACAGATACGCAGTATTTT.

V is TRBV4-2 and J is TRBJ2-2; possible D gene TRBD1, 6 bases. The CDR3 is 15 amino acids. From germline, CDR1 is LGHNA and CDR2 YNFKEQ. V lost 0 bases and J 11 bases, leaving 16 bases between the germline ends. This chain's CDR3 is CASSQDVPYRVELFF. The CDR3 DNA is TGTGCCAGCAGCCAAGACGTCCCTTACAGGGTTGAGCTGTTTTTT.

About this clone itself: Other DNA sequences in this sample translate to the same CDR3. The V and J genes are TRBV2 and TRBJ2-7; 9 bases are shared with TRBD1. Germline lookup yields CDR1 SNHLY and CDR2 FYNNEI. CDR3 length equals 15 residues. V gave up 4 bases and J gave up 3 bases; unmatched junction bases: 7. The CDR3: CASSVGTGGFYEQYF. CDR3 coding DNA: TGTGCCAGCAGTGTAGGTACAGGGGGCTTCTACGAGCAGTACTTC.